This TCR beta chain was identified in a study of T-cell reconstitution after alpha-beta-depleted transplantation in children. There are many counts of this clonotype. Its antigen is still unknown. The authors prepared the TCRbeta library with unique molecular identifiers. TCRdb re-derived calls from the PCR reads in MiXCR, one entry per CDR3 protein. The profile shows fewer than 250,000 distinct CDR3 sequences, just under 8.5% of them singletons. The J segment lost 5 bases and the V segment lost 3 bases, leaving 12 bases of the junction unmatched. Germline V gives CDR1 SQVTM, CDR2 ANQGSEA. CDR3 length: 15 amino acids. Study conclusions and caveats: The origin of high day-60 TCRbeta diversity in some patients lay in surviving recipient T cells and thymic progenitors. Two months or so post-transplant, alpha-beta T cells reportedly derived from several hundred expanded graft clones. Fresh T-cell production supplied most of the T-cell counts and diversity seen one year after transplant.

Sequenced material: PBMCs, mostly from graft donor cells, taken 180 days after TCRalphabeta/CD19-depleted stem cell transplant. The V call is TRBV29-1, the J call TRBJ1-1; TRBD1 matches 7 bases. The clonotype originates from a male patient aged 10 to 17 who had a stem cell transplant for acute lymphoblastic leukemia, so the T cells may come from the graft donor. CDR3 sequence: CSVDPYGQAGTEAFF. For the CDR3, the DNA is TGCAGCGTTGACCCCTATGGACAGGCGGGGACTGAAGCTTTCTTT.